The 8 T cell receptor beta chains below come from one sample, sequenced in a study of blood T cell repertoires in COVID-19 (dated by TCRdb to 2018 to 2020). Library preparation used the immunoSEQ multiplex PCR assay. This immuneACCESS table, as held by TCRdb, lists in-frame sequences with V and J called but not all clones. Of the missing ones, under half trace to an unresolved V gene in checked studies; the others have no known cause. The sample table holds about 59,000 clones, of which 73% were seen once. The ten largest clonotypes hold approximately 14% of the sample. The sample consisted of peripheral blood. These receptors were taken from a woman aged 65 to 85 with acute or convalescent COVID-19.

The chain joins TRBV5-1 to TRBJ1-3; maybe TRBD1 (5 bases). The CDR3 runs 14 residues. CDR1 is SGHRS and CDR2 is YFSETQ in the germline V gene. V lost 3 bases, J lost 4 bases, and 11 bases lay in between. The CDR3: CASSYGTPGNTIYF. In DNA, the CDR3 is TGCGCCAGCAGCTACGGGACTCCCGGAAACACCATATATTTT.

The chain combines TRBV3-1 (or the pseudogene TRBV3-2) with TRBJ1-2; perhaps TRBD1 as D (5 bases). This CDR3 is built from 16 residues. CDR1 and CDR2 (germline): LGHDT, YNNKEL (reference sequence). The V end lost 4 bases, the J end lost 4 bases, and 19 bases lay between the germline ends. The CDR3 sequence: CASSPLLGGSAYGYTF. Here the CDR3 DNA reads TGTGCCAGCAGCCCTCTGCTGGGGGGGTCCGCCTATGGCTACACCTTC.

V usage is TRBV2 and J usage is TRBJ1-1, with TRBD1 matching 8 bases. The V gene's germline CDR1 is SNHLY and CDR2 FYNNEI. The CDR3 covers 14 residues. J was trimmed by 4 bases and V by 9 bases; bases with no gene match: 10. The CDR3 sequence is CARLKGQVATEAFF. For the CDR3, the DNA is TGTGCCAGGCTAAAGGGACAGGTAGCCACTGAAGCTTTCTTT.

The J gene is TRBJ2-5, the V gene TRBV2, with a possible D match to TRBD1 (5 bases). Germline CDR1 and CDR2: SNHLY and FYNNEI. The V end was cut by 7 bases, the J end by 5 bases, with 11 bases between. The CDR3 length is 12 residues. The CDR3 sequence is CASMGQEETQYF. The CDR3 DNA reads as TGTGCCAGCATGGGGCAGGAGGAGACCCAGTACTTC.

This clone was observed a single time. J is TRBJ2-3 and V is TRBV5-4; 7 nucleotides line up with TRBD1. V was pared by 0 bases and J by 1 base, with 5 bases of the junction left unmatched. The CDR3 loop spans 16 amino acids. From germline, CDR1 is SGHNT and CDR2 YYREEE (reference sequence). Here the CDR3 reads CASSLAKGGRTDTQYF. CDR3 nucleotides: TGTGCCAGCAGCTTGGCAAAAGGGGGCCGCACAGATACGCAGTATTTT.

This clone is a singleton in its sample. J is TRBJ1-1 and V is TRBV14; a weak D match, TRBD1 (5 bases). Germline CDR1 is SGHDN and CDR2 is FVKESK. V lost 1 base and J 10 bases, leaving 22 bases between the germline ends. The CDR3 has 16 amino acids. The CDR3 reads CASSQVRTQGGAGAFF. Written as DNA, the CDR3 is TGTGCCAGCAGCCAAGTCCGAACCCAAGGAGGGGCTGGAGCTTTCTTT. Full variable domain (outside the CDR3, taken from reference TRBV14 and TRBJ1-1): EAGVTQFPSHSVIEKGQTVTLRCDPISGHDNLYWYRRVMGKEIKFLLHFVKESKQDESGMPNNRFLAERTGGTYSTLKVQPAELEDSGVYFCASSQVRTQGGAGAFFGQGTRLTVV.

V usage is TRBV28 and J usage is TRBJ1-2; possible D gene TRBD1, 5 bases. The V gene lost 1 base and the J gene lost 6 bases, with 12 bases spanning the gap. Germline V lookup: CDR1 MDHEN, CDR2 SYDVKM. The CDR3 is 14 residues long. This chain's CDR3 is CASSLYQGTDGYTF. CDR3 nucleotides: TGTGCCAGCAGTTTATACCAGGGAACAGATGGCTACACCTTC.

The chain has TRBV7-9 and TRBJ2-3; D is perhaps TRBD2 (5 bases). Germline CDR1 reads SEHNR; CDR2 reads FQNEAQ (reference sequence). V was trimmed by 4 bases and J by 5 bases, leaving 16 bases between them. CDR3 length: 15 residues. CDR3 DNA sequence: TGTGCCAGCAGCTCTCTGGGATCCGGGGTAGATACGCAGTATTTT. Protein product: CASSSLGSGVDTQYF.